The sequence of this TCR beta chain was determined in a study of regulatory T cells in long-lasting Graves disease. Time point denoted: newly diagnosed GD, antithyroid drugs for less than 3 months. Making the TCR library involved RNA that had been extracted from PBMCs. American Thyroid Association guidelines served as the basis for diagnosing Graves' disease. This clonotype was seen a few times. According to the study, TCR beta libraries were built with iRepertoire HTBI primers and CDR3-region Arm-PCR. TCRdb used MiXCR to reprocess the multiplex PCR reads, holding one entry per CDR3 protein. Of hundreds of thousands of distinct CDR3 sequences listed, roughly 16% are singletons. In addition, the sample was reused for a study of T cells in Graves' hyperthyroidism and ophthalmopathy. That publication notes: TCR CDR3 regions were first amplified by RT-PCR with HTBI primers. Blood also showed most of the thyroid clonotypes that were expanded above 0.001.

The sample was peripheral blood mononuclear cells (PBMCs), taken at new diagnosis, from a patient treated with antithyroid drugs. The TCR comes from a woman aged 40 to 65 with Graves disease.

The CDR3 DNA reads TGTGCCAGCAGTTTGTTGGGCTCGAGCCTTTCCTACGAGCAGTACTTC. Protein product: CASSLLGSSLSYEQYF. V usage is TRBV27 and J usage is TRBJ2-7, with D unclear. This CDR3 contains 16 residues. Trimming shortened V by 3 bases and J by 1 base, and 16 bases separated the two germline ends. Germline CDR1 MNHEY, CDR2 SMNVEV (reference sequence).